Listed below are T cell receptor beta chains from one sample, sequenced in a study of PD-L1 blockade in urothelial cancer. Clones were sequenced by immunoSEQ multiplex PCR, and TCRdb holds only the in-frame ones, with some missing. The table shows approximately 36,000 clones, with over 65% occurring only once. Here the sequenced sample was PBMCs, taken around atezolizumab (anti-PD-L1) treatment. These TCRs come from a man aged 35-49 years with urothelial cancer. Each CDR3 is given with its conserved first and last residue. Fields, in order: clone size, D gene, V gene, J gene, CDR3 DNA, CDR3 protein. A D gene is named only where the DNA matches it firmly. Size values are once, few and many counts, or a class for expanded clones, and some rows have none.

few	TRBD1	TRBV11-1	TRBJ2-1	TGTGCCAGCAGCTTAGAAGTAACCGGGACAGGGAGAGGTGAGCAGTTCTTC	CASSLEVTGTGRGEQFF
-	TRBD1	TRBV28	TRBJ1-5	TGTGCCAGCGGGACAGGGAATCAGCCCCAGCATTTT	CASGTGNQPQHF
-	TRBD1	TRBV28	TRBJ1-4	TGTGCCAGCAGTTTATTAGGGGGGACAGGGAATGAAAAACTGTTTTTT	CASSLLGGTGNEKLFF
-	-	TRBV27	TRBJ1-2	TGTGCCAGCAAGGGTATAGCGCCAACGGAGCACTATGGCTACACCTTC	CASKGIAPTEHYGYTF
-	-	TRBV18	TRBJ1-1	TGTGCCAGCTCACCACCCCAGGGTGTCACTGAAGCTTTCTTT	CASSPPQGVTEAFF
-	-	TRBV9	TRBJ1-3	TGTGCCAGCAGCGTCAGTACAGGCGGAAACACCATATATTTT	CASSVSTGGNTIYF
few	TRBD2	TRBV7-9	TRBJ2-3	TGTGCCAGCAGCCCAAAAAGGCGGGAGTCAGATACGCAGTATTTT	CASSPKRRESDTQYF
-	-	TRBV29-1	TRBJ1-3	TGCAGCGGGTCAGGCGGAAACACCATATATTTT	CSGSGGNTIYF
-	-	TRBV4-2	TRBJ1-1	TGTGCCAGCAGCCAGACCAACAGGGTACCCCCGGAAGCTTTCTTT	CASSQTNRVPPEAFF
-	TRBD2	TRBV4-1	TRBJ2-1	TGCGCCAGCAGCCAAGAGAGTAGCGGGAGTTACAATGAGCAGTTCTTC	CASSQESSGSYNEQFF
-	TRBD2	TRBV2	TRBJ2-7	TGTGCCAGCAGGGGATTCGGACTAGCGGGAGATGAGGAGCAGTACTTC	CASRGFGLAGDEEQYF
-	-	TRBV28	TRBJ2-7	TGTGCCAGCAGTTACTCGACTAGATCCTACGAGCAGTACTTC	CASSYSTRSYEQYF
few	-	TRBV7-9	TRBJ2-7	TGTGCCAGCAGCTTAGGTCCTGGGGGGGAGCAGTACTTC	CASSLGPGGEQYF
-	-	TRBV19	TRBJ1-5	TGTGCCAGTAGGGGGGCATCCTACAATCAGCCCCAGCATTTT	CASRGASYNQPQHF
-	-	TRBV9	TRBJ1-1	TGTGCCAGCAGCGTAGGAGCACAGGATTCTAGAGCTTTCTTT	CASSVGAQDSRAFF
-	-	TRBV21-1	TRBJ2-3	TGTGCCAGCGAAACAGTGCTAGCTGGCACAGATACGCAGTATTTT	CASETVLAGTDTQYF
-	TRBD1	TRBV4-2	TRBJ2-4	TGTGCCAGCAGCCTCCAGGACAGGGACGGGCAAAACATTCAGTACTTC	CASSLQDRDGQNIQYF
-	TRBD2	TRBV6-6	TRBJ2-7	TGTGCCAGCAGTTACGATCAGCGGGAGTACGAGCAGTACTTC	CASSYDQREYEQYF
-	-	TRBV4-2	TRBJ2-1	TGTGCCAGCAGCCAAGTGGGAGTGGGGAACAATGAGCAGTTCTTC	CASSQVGVGNNEQFF
-	-	TRBV28	TRBJ1-2	TGTGCCAGCAGTCCGGGGGTTGGATGGTATGGCTACACCTTC	CASSPGVGWYGYTF
-	-	TRBV15	TRBJ2-4	TGTGCCACCAGCAGGTATGGTGCCGAGCTAAACATTCAGTACTTC	CATSRYGAELNIQYF
-	-	TRBV6-6	TRBJ2-5	TGTGCCAGCAGTACCTCGGGGGAAGGATGGCAAGAGACCCAGTACTTC	CASSTSGEGWQETQYF
-	-	TRBV25-1	TRBJ2-7	TGTGCCAGCAGTGCGACCGGGACTCCTACCCGCGAGCAGTACTTC	CASSATGTPTREQYF
-	TRBD1	TRBV13	TRBJ1-3	TGTGCCAGCGCATATAGACAGGGTCGTAGCTCTGGAAACACCATATATTTT	CASAYRQGRSSGNTIYF
-	-	TRBV5-1	TRBJ1-2	TGCGCCAGCAGCTTGGACGGTAACTATGGCTACACCTTC	CASSLDGNYGYTF
-	-	TRBV5-6	TRBJ2-5	TGTGCCAGCAGCTCCTCGGGACAAGTTACCCAGTACTTC	CASSSSGQVTQYF
few	-	TRBV7-2	TRBJ2-1	TGTGCCAGCAGCTTAGGAGCCTACAATGAGCAGTTCTTC	CASSLGAYNEQFF
-	TRBD1	TRBV7-2	TRBJ2-3	TGTGCCAGCAGCCCCCGACAGGGGGTAAGGGCTACGCAGTATTTT	CASSPRQGVRATQYF
few	TRBD2	TRBV6-5	TRBJ2-7	TGTGCCAGCAGTTTCCTAGCGGGAGGGGACGAGCAGTACTTC	CASSFLAGGDEQYF
-	TRBD2	TRBV5-1	TRBJ2-1	TGCGCCAGCAGAATGTTGCGGGAGGCTTACACTGAGCAGTTCTTC	CASRMLREAYTEQFF
-	TRBD1	TRBV9	TRBJ2-1	TGTGCCAGCAGCCCCGGACAGGGGAGTTTCAATGAGCAGTTCTTC	CASSPGQGSFNEQFF
-	TRBD1	TRBV15	TRBJ1-1	TGTGCCACCAGCAGAGATCTGACAGGGGGCAGGGACACTGAAGCTTTCTTT	CATSRDLTGGRDTEAFF
-	-	TRBV4-1	TRBJ1-1	TGCGCCAGCAGCCCGGGGAATGGGGGAGGCACTGAAGCTTTCTTT	CASSPGNGGGTEAFF
-	-	TRBV18	TRBJ2-3	TGTGCCAGCTCAACGAGGCGGGAAAACCAAGGAGTGGATACGCAGTATTTT	CASSTRRENQGVDTQYF
-	-	TRBV7-9	TRBJ1-2	TGTGCCAGCTCTAAACAGGAGGGTGGCTACACCTTC	CASSKQEGGYTF
-	TRBD1	TRBV28	TRBJ1-1	TGTGCCAGCAGTGGGACAGCCCTGAACACTGAAGCTTTCTTT	CASSGTALNTEAFF
-	TRBD1	TRBV6-1	TRBJ1-1	TGTGCCAGCCTCGTTACAGGGGGAACTGAAGCTTTCTTT	CASLVTGGTEAFF
-	TRBD1	TRBV27	TRBJ1-2	TGTGCCAGCAGTTCGCCCGGGACAGGGAATATGCGAAATGGCTACACCTTC	CASSSPGTGNMRNGYTF
few	-	TRBV25-1	TRBJ1-1	TGTGCCAGCAGTGCTCTAACTGAAGCTTTCTTT	CASSALTEAFF
-	TRBD2	TRBV6-5	TRBJ2-7	TGTGCCAGCATAAATTCGGGAGGAGGTTACGAGCAGTACTTC	CASINSGGGYEQYF
-	-	TRBV19	TRBJ1-5	TGTGCCACCCGAACGGCCGACAGAGCTCACGGACCCCAGCATTTT	CATRTADRAHGPQHF
-	-	TRBV19	TRBJ1-2	TGTGCCAGTAGTATCCCATCCACGGAGAGATATGGCTACACCTTC	CASSIPSTERYGYTF
-	-	TRBV21-1	TRBJ2-7	TGTGCCAGCAGCAGAGGGAAAGGCGACGAGCAGTACTTC	CASSRGKGDEQYF